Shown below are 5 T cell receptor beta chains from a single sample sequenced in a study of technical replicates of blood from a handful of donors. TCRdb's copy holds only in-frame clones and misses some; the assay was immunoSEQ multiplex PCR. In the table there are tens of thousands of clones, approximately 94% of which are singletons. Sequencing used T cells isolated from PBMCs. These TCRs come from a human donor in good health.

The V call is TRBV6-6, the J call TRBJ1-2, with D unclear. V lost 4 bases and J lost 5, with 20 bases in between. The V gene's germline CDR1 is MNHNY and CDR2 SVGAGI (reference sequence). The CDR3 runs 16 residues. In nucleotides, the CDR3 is TGTGCCAGCAGTTCTTACCCGGATGAGGCAAAGTATGGCTACACCTTC. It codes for CASSSYPDEAKYGYTF.

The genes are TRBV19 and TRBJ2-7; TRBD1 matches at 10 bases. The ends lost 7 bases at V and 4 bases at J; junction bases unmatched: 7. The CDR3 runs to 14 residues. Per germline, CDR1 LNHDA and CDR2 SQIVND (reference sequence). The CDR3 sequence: CASNQGQGLYEQYF. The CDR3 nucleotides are TGTGCCAGTAATCAGGGACAGGGGTTGTACGAGCAGTACTTC.

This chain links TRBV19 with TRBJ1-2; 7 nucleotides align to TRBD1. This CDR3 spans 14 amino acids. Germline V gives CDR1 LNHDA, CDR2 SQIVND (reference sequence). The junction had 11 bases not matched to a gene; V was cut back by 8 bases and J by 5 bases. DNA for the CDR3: TGTGCCAGTTCCACAGGGGAGGTTTGGTATGGCTACACCTTC. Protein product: CASSTGEVWYGYTF.

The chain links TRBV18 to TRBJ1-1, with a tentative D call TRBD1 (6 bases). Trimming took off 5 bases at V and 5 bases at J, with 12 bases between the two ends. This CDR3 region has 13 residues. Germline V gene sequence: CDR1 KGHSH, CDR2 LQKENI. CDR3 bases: TGTGCCAGCTCAGTCGCAGGGGAGACTGAAGCTTTCTTT. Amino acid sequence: CASSVAGETEAFF.

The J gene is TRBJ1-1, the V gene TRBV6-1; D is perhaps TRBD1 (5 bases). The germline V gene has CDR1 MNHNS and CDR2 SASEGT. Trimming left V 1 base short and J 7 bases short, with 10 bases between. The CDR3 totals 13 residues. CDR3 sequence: CASSEVGGSEAFF. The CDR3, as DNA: TGTGCCAGCAGTGAAGTGGGGGGAAGTGAAGCTTTCTTT.